Listed below are T cell receptor beta chains from one sample, sequenced in a study of T cell repertoires in cytomegalovirus infection. Their antigens remain unidentified. TCRdb fed the reads into MiXCR, producing one record per CDR3 protein. The data contain approximately 910,000 distinct CDR3 sequences, approximately 31% of them singletons. Source: cultured CD8+ T cells from PBMCs, taken from culture after CMV antigen stimulation. These receptors were taken from a human donor in good health (CMV status not recorded). Some clones in this sample may be carry-over from other donors' samples. Both conserved end residues are part of each CDR3. Each record gives: J gene, V gene, clone size, D gene, CDR3 protein, CDR3 DNA. The D gene is left open where the match is weak. Clone size appears in some rows only: once, few, many, or a class for an expanded clone.

TRBJ2-7 | TRBV10-3 | - | TRBD2 | CAISEGGGSYEQYF | TGTGCCATCAGTGAAGGCGGGGGGTCCTACGAGCAGTACTTC
TRBJ2-1 | TRBV6-6 | - | - | CASSYLGGLNEQFF | TGTGCCAGCAGTTATTTGGGGGGCCTAAATGAGCAGTTCTTC
TRBJ2-1 | TRBV7-8 | many | - | CASSLYSGADEQFF | TGTGCCAGCAGCTTATACTCCGGGGCGGATGAGCAGTTCTTC
TRBJ2-2 | TRBV11-3 | - | - | CASSLGLASTRELFF | TGTGCCAGCAGCTTAGGGCTAGCCTCCACCAGGGAGCTGTTTTTT
TRBJ2-5 | TRBV6-1 | - | - | CASSSSEGWVQETQYF | -
TRBJ1-5 | TRBV12-3/TRBV12-4 | many | - | CASSSDISNQPQHF | TGTGCCAGCAGTTCCGACATTAGCAATCAGCCCCAGCATTTT
TRBJ2-4 | TRBV20-1 | - | TRBD2 | CSARGLAGESRNIQYF | TGCAGTGCTAGGGGTCTAGCGGGGGAGTCTAGAAACATTCAGTACTTC
TRBJ1-6 | TRBV4-1 | - | - | CASSQAGVSPLHF | TGCGCCAGCAGCCAAGCGGGGGTCTCACCCCTCCACTTT
TRBJ2-3 | TRBV7-9 | many | - | CASSSPPLRGRLTDTQYF | TGTGCCAGCAGCTCTCCCCCCCTCAGGGGGAGGTTAACAGATACGCAGTATTTT
TRBJ2-1 | TRBV19 | - | - | CASSIGLDEQFF | TGTGCCAGTAGTATAGGACTAGATGAGCAGTTCTTC
TRBJ1-4 | TRBV7-9 | many | - | CASSFRGAPNEKLFF | TGTGCCAGCAGCTTCCGAGGGGCTCCTAATGAAAAACTGTTTTTT
TRBJ2-3 | TRBV12-5 | - | - | CASGLRGGTDTQYF | TGTGCTAGTGGTCTCAGGGGAGGCACAGATACGCAGTATTTT
TRBJ2-1 | TRBV27 | many | - | CASSLSTYNEQFF | TGTGCCAGCAGTTTATCTACCTACAATGAGCAGTTCTTC
TRBJ2-2 | TRBV19 | few | - | CASSMRDTGELFF | TGTGCCAGTAGTATGAGGGACACCGGGGAGCTGTTTTTT
TRBJ1-3 | TRBV7-8 | medium-sized | TRBD1 | CASSLFGTDPGNTIYF | TGTGCCAGCAGCTTATTCGGGACAGACCCTGGAAACACCATATATTTT
TRBJ2-7 | TRBV4-1 | - | - | CASSQGEGAYEQYF | TGCGCCAGCAGCCAAGGTGAAGGGGCCTACGAGCAGTACTTC
TRBJ2-7 | TRBV13 | - | TRBD1 | CASSSQPGQGFEQYF | TGTGCCAGCAGCTCGCAACCGGGACAGGGGTTCGAGCAGTACTTC
TRBJ2-5 | TRBV7-6 | many | - | CASSSVGDSLGKTQYF | TGTGCCAGCAGCTCCGTGGGGGATTCTTTGGGGAAGACCCAGTACTTC
TRBJ2-3 | TRBV7-6 | many | - | CASSLVAITDTQYF | TGTGCCAGCAGCTTAGTCGCTATTACAGATACGCAGTATTTT
TRBJ2-1 | TRBV15 | - | TRBD2 | CATSRRGLAGGKIGSYNEQFF | TGTGCCACCAGCAGAAGGGGCCTAGCGGGGGGGAAAATTGGTTCCTACAATGAGCAGTTCTTC
TRBJ1-6 | TRBV11-3 | few | - | CASSFNSGSPLHF | TGTGCCAGCAGCTTTAACTCGGGATCACCCCTCCACTTT
TRBJ1-6 | TRBV18 | few | TRBD1 | CASSPDRGNNSPLHF | TGTGCCAGCTCACCCGACAGGGGAAATAATTCACCCCTCCACTTT
TRBJ2-5 | TRBV10-3 | - | - | CAISDSRQLQETQYF | TGTGCCATCAGTGACAGCCGACAGCTCCAAGAGACCCAGTACTTC
TRBJ1-4 | TRBV20-1 | few | TRBD1 | CSARSVTGPNEKLFF | TGCAGTGCTAGGTCCGTGACAGGGCCGAATGAAAAACTGTTTTTT
TRBJ1-4 | TRBV7-9 | few | TRBD1 | CASSFPPRTGREDNTSNEKLFF | TGTGCCAGCAGCTTCCCCCCGAGGACAGGGCGTGAAGATAACACCTCTAATGAAAAACTGTTTTTT
TRBJ2-5 | TRBV15 | few | - | CATSGGRVETQYF | TGTGCCACCAGCGGGGGCCGGGTAGAGACCCAGTACTTC